This TCR beta chain was recovered during a study of blood T cells in healthy people across ages (dated by TCRdb to 2014 to 2015). For the wider study: Template switching captured roughly one uniquely barcoded TCR beta cDNA molecule per two T cells in model experiments. Age-related changes in TCR beta repertoire diversity were measured in the study by deep sequencing normalized with unique cDNA molecular identifiers. Donors of different ages were randomly distributed across sequencing lanes to avoid experimental bias. The donors were split into four age groups: young (average approximately 16 years), middle-aged (39), aged (over 55) and long-lived (under 90). Two additional independent replicas of 1 million unique cDNA reads from the same blood draw were analyzed for two donors (one aged 18 to 30 and one aged 80 or older). General findings and caveats noted by the study authors: There was a strong correlation between observed TCR beta diversity and the percentage of naive T cells measured by flow cytometry. Estimates of total diversity based on one million sequenced T cells were considered lower bounds and underestimates. Because the CMV infection status of the donors was unknown, age-related changes in expanded clonotypes may potentially have been confounded. Observed TCR beta diversity per million T cells fell roughly linearly with age, and a significant reduction was already apparent by age roughly 40. Conclusive comparison of naive and antigen-experienced compartments was prevented by the profiling of bulk unsorted PBMCs. Compared with the aged group, the long-lived group had more naive CD4+ T cells, fewer expanded clones and increased TCR diversity, suggesting age selection.

For this clonotype: The antigen it recognizes is unknown. Possible read error: a much larger clone is one base away.

The CDR3 has 15 amino acids, counting the end cysteine and phenylalanine. Kept here is only the CDR3 DNA, which spans 45 bases and is read in frame from base 1. The V end loses 4 bases and the J end loses 1 base, and a stretch of 13 bases separates them. CDR1 and CDR2 (MGHDK, SYGVNS) derive from the germline V gene. The approximately 39 donors, aged about 6 to 100 years, were systemically healthy Caucasian individuals from Russia. Each donor gave about 9.7 milliliters of peripheral blood, drawn into EDTA-treated Vacutainer tubes. Ficoll-Paque density-gradient centrifugation was used to isolate PBMCs, with at least 6 million per sample. Trizol reagent was used to extract total RNA from the PBMCs, yielding at least 6 micrograms per sample. The percentages of naive CD45RAhigh/CD27high T cells were determined by flow cytometry on a PBMC aliquot from every donor. Library construction relied on 5' RACE. The run used an Illumina HiSeq 2500. The second PCR ran for about 6 to 11 cycles and used a J-beta primer mix along with a sample-barcoded 5' primer. Each TCR beta cDNA molecule received a unique molecular identifier from a template-switch 5' adaptor carrying 12 random nucleotides. Each sample yielded at least 3 million CDR3-containing paired-end reads. First-strand cDNA synthesis was performed from all RNA using the Mint cDNA synthesis kit, with priming by a TRBC-specific oligonucleotide. Following uracil-DNA glycosylase treatment, all cDNA underwent a first 18-cycle PCR with the universal primers M1SS and BC2_uni_R. Processing in the source paper ran as follows. For normalization, 1 million high-quality reads, each with a distinct molecular identifier, were randomly selected from each sample. Instead of being binned into consensus sequences, reads with shared molecular identifiers were discarded. MiTCR, set to a Q25 quality threshold and the strictest error-elimination algorithm, was used for CDR3 identification, clonotype clustering and error correction. A nonparametric unseen species model with Euler transformation was used to estimate lower-bound total TCR beta diversity. TCRdb reprocessed the public reads (quality trimming at Q25 with fastp, clone calling with MiXCR) and kept in-frame beta chains. Rows with a matching CDR3 protein are joined into one entry that keeps the most common DNA and genes. TCRdb, not the authors, supplied the V and J calls. The sample table shows 540,000 or so distinct CDR3 sequences, and 40% to 55% are seen once. 20% to 25% of the sample is held by the ten biggest clonotypes.

Here the chain combines TRBV25-1 and TRBJ2-5; the D gene may be TRBD1 or TRBD2, since each aligns over 5 bases. The source is a man aged 80 or over in good health. Specimen: blood. The CDR3 is CASSVSGTVQETQYF. The DNA reads TGTGCCAGCAGTGTCTCCGGGACGGTCCAAGAGACCCAGTACTTC.